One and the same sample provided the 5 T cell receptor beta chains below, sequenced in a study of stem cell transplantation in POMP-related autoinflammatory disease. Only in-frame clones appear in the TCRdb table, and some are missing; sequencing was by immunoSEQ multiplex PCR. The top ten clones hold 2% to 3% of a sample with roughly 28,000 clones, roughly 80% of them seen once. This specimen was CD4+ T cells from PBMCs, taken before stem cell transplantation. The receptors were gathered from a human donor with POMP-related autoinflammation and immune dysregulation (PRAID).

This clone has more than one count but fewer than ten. CDR3 region: CASRDRAYGYTF. In DNA form, the CDR3 reads TGTGCCAGCAGGGACAGGGCCTATGGCTACACCTTC. This chain links TRBV7-9 with TRBJ1-2; TRBD1 agrees at 8 bases. Germline-derived CDR1 and CDR2 are SEHNR and FQNEAQ (reference sequence). The CDR3 has 12 residues. V trimming: 6 bases; J trimming: 4 bases; junction bases outside the gene matches: 1.

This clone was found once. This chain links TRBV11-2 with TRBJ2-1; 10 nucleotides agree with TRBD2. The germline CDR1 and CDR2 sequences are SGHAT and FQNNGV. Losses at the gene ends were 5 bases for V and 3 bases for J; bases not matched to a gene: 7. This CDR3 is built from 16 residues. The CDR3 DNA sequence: TGTGCCAGCAGCGACCCGGGACTAGCGAGCTACAATGAGCAGTTCTTC. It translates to CASSDPGLASYNEQFF.

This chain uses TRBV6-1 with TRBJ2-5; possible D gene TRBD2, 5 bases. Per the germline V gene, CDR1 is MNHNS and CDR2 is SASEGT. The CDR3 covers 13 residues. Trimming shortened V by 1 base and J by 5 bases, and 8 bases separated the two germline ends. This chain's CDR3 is CASSEGVAETQYF. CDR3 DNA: TGTGCCAGCAGTGAAGGCGTAGCGGAGACCCAGTACTTC.

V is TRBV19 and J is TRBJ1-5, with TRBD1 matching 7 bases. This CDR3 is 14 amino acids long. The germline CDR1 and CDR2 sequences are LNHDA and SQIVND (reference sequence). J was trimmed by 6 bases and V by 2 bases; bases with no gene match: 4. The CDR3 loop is CASSIPGGSQPQHF. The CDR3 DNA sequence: TGTGCCAGTAGTATACCAGGGGGGAGTCAGCCCCAGCATTTT.

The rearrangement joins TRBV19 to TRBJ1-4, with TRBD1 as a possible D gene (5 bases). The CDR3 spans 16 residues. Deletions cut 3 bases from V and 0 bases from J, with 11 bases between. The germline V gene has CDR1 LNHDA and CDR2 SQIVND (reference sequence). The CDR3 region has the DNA TGTGCCAGTAGTATTGGGGCGGGTGCAACTAATGAAAAACTGTTTTTT. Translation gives CASSIGAGATNEKLFF. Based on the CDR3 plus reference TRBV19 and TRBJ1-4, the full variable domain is DGGITQSPKYLFRKEGQNVTLSCEQNLNHDAMYWYRQDPGQGLRLIYYSQIVNDFQKGDIAEGYSVSREKKESFPLTVTSAQKNPTAFYLCASSIGAGATNEKLFFGSGTQLSVL.